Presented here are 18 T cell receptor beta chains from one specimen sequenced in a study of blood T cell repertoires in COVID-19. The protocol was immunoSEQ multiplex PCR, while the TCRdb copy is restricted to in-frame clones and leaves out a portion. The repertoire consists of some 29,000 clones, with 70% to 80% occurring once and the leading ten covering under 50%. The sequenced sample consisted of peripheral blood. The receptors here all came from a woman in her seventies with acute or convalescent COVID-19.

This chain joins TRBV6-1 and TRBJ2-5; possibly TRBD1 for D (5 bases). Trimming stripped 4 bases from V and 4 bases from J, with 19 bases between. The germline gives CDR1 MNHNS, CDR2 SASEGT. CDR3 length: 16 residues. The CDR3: CASSGAQGAGIETQYF. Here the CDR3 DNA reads TGTGCCAGCAGTGGCGCTCAGGGTGCCGGAATAGAGACCCAGTACTTC.

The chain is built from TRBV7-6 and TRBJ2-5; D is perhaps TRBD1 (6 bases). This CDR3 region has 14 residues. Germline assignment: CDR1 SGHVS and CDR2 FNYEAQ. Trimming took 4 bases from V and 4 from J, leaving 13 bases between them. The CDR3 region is CASSSPKGGETQYF. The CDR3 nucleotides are TGTGCCAGCAGCTCCCCGAAAGGGGGAGAGACCCAGTACTTC.

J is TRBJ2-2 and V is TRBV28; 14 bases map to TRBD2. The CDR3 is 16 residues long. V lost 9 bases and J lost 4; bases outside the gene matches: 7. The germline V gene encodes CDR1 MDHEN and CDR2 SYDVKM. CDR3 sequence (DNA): TGTGCCAGTGAGGGGACTAGCGGGAGAGTCACCGGGGAGCTGTTTTTT. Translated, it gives CASEGTSGRVTGELFF.

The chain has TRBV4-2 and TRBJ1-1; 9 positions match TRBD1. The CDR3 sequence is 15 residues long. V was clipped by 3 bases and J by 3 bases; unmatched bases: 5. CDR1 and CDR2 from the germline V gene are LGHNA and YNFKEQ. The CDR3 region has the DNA TGTGCCAGCAGCCAGGAAGACAGGGGGGACACTGAAGCTTTCTTT. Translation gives CASSQEDRGDTEAFF.

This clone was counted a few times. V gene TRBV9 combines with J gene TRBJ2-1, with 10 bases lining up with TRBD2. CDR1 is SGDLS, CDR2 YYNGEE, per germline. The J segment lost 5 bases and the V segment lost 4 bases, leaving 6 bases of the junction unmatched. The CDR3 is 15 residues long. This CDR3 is CASSTLAGDNNEQFF. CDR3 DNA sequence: TGTGCCAGCAGCACCCTAGCGGGAGACAACAATGAGCAGTTCTTC.

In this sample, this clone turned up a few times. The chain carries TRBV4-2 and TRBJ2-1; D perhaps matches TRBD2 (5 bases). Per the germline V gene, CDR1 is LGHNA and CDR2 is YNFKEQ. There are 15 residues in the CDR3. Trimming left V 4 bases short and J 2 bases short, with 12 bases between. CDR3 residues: CASSLYSVTYNEQFF. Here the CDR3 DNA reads TGTGCCAGCAGCCTTTATAGCGTAACCTACAATGAGCAGTTCTTC.

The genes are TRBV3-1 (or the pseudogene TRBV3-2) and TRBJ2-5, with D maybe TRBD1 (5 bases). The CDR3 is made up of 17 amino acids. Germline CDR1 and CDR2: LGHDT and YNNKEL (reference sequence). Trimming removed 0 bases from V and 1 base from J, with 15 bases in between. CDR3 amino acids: CASSQDPARVSQETQYF. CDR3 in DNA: TGTGCCAGCAGCCAAGACCCCGCCAGGGTTAGCCAAGAGACCCAGTACTTC.

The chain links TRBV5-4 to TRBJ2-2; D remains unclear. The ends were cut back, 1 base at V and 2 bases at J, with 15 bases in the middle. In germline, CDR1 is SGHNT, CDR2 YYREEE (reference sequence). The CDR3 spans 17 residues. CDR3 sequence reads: CASSLLSSLINTGELFF. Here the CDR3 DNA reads TGTGCCAGCAGCTTGTTGAGTTCGCTAATTAACACCGGGGAGCTGTTTTTT.

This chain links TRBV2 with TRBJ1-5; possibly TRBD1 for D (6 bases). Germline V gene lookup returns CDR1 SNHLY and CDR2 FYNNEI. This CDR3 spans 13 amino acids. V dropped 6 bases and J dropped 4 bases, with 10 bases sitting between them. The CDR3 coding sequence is TGTGCCAGCAGAGAAACAGGGAATCAGCCCCAGCATTTT. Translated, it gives CASRETGNQPQHF.

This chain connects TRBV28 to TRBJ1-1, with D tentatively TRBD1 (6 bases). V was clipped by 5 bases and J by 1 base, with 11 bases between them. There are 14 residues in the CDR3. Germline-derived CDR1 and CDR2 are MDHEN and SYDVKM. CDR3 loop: CASSEGGENTEAFF. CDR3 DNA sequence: TGTGCCAGCAGTGAGGGGGGGGAGAACACTGAAGCTTTCTTT.

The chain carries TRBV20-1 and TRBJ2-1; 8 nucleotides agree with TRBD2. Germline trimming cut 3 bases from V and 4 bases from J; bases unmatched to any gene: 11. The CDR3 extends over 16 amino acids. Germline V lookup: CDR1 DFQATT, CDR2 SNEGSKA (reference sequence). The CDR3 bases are TGCAGTGCTAGTACCCCGGACGGGGGGGGTTACAATGAGCAGTTCTTC. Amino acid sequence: CSASTPDGGGYNEQFF.

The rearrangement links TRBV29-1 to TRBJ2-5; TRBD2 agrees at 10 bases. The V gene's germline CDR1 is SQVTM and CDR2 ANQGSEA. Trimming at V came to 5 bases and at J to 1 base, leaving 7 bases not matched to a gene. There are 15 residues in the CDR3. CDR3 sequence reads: CSVLTGLAAQETQYF. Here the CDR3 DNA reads TGCAGCGTTCTGACCGGACTAGCGGCCCAAGAGACCCAGTACTTC.

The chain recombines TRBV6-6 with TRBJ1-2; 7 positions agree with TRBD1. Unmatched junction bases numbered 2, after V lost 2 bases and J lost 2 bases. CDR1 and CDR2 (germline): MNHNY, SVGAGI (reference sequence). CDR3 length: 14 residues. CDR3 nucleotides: TGTGCCAGCAGTTACCTGACAGGGAACTATGGCTACACCTTC. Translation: CASSYLTGNYGYTF.

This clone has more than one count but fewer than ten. The CDR3 bases are TGTGCCAGCGCCTCGGGGACATACTATGGCTACACCTTC. Translating it yields CASASGTYYGYTF. The chain is built from TRBV28 and TRBJ1-2; maybe TRBD1 (6 bases). The V end lost 8 bases, the J end lost 3 bases, and 13 bases lay between the germline ends. Per germline, CDR1 MDHEN and CDR2 SYDVKM. The CDR3 runs 13 residues.

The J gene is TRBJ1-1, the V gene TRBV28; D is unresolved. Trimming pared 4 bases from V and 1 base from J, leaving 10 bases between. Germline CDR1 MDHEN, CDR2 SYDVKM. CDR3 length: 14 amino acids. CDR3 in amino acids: CASSSGGGNTEAFF. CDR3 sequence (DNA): TGTGCCAGCAGTTCCGGAGGCGGGAACACTGAAGCTTTCTTT.

This CDR3 is CASTSPGTGGGGHQAFF. For the CDR3, the DNA is TGCGCCAGCACCTCACCCGGGACAGGGGGCGGCGGACACCAAGCTTTCTTT. The J gene is TRBJ1-1, the V gene TRBV5-1; 12 bases map to TRBD1. V lost 6 bases, J lost 9 bases, and 18 bases stayed unmatched. This CDR3 has 17 amino acids. In germline, CDR1 is SGHRS, CDR2 YFSETQ. The full variable domain, in which reference TRBV5-1 and TRBJ1-1 provide the parts outside the CDR3, is KAGVTQTPRYLIKTRGQQVTLSCSPISGHRSVSWYQQTPGQGLQFLFEYFSETQRNKGNFPGRFSGRQFSNSRSEMNVSTLELGDSALYLCASTSPGTGGGGHQAFFGQGTRLTVV.

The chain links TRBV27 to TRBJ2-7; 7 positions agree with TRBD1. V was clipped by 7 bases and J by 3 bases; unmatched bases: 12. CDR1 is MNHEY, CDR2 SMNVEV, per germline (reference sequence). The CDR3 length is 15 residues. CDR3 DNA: TGTGCCAGCAATCCCACGACAGGGCAAGGCTACGAGCAGTACTTC. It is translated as CASNPTTGQGYEQYF.

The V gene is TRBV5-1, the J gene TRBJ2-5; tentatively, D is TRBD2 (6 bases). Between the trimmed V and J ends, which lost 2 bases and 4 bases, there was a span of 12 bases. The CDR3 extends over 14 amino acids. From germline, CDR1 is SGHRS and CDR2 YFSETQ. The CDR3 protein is CASSFWGDGETQYF. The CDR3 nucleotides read TGCGCCAGCAGCTTCTGGGGGGACGGAGAGACCCAGTACTTC.